This entry lists 21 T cell receptor beta chains sequenced from one sample in a study of regulatory dendritic cells for organ transplantation. For these TCRs, the target antigens are not known. Sorted T cells were CFSE-labeled and cultured roughly five days with allogeneic regulatory or mature dendritic cells at 1:10. Some clones are missing from TCRdb's copy, which holds only in-frame ones; the method was immunoSEQ multiplex PCR. Among about 11,000 clones listed, 75% were seen once. Sequenced input: memory CD4+ T cells from blood cultured with regulatory dendritic cells. The subset here: CD45RO+ memory T cells. All receptors derive from a human donor in good health.

In its sample, this clone was seen once. This chain joins TRBV6-5 and TRBJ2-3, with 8 bases lining up with TRBD1. J lost 4 bases, V lost 6 bases, and 9 bases had no gene match. The germline V gene encodes CDR1 MNHEY and CDR2 SVGAGI. The CDR3 sequence is 15 residues long. The CDR3 bases are TGTGCCAGCAGGTCCCCAGGGGGCCTGTCAGATACGCAGTATTTT. Amino acid sequence: CASRSPGGLSDTQYF.

This clone was counted a single time. This chain joins TRBV5-6 and TRBJ1-5; D perhaps matches TRBD1 (6 bases). The CDR3 loop spans 13 amino acids. V shed 4 bases and J shed 9 bases, with 14 bases lying between them. The germline gives CDR1 SGHDT, CDR2 YYEEEE. The CDR3 is CASSVAGARPQHF. DNA of the CDR3: TGTGCCAGCAGCGTTGCGGGGGCGAGGCCCCAGCATTTT.

This chain connects TRBV5-1 to TRBJ1-3; D possibly corresponds to TRBD1 (5 bases). Trimming took 3 bases from V and 0 from J, leaving 10 bases between them. This CDR3 spans 15 amino acids. CDR1 is SGHRS, CDR2 YFSETQ, per germline. DNA of the CDR3: TGCGCCAGCAGCTGGGGCACAAGCTCTGGAAACACCATATATTTT. Its translation is CASSWGTSSGNTIYF. The full variable domain, with the rest looked up from reference TRBV5-1 and TRBJ1-3, is KAGVTQTPRYLIKTRGQQVTLSCSPISGHRSVSWYQQTPGQGLQFLFEYFSETQRNKGNFPGRFSGRQFSNSRSEMNVSTLELGDSALYLCASSWGTSSGNTIYFGEGSWLTVV.

This clone was counted between two and nine times. The J gene is TRBJ2-3, the V gene TRBV15; 8 bases map to TRBD2. V lost 0 bases to trimming and J lost 2 bases; unmatched junction nucleotides: 4. The length of the CDR3 is 16 residues. Germline CDR1 is LNHNV and CDR2 is YYDKDF (reference sequence). The DNA of the CDR3 is TGTGCCACCAGCAGAGATCTGCGGGGGGCCACAGATACGCAGTATTTT. Translating gives CATSRDLRGATDTQYF.

The table lists this clone with a few counts. The chain is built from TRBV11-3 and TRBJ2-3; D remains unclear. The ends were cut back, 6 bases at V and 4 bases at J, with 17 bases in the middle. The length of the CDR3 is 15 residues. Germline CDR1 and CDR2: SGHNT and YENEEA. The CDR3 DNA reads as TGTGCCAGCAGTTTCCAACGGCCCAGGCCAGATACGCAGTATTTT. Its translation is CASSFQRPRPDTQYF.

V and J are TRBV18 and TRBJ2-1; perhaps TRBD2 as D (5 bases). From germline, CDR1 is KGHSH and CDR2 LQKENI. V lost 0 bases to trimming and J lost 11 bases, with 11 bases between them. The CDR3 is 13 amino acids. The CDR3 DNA follows: TGTGCCAGCTCACCACCGGGGAGTCCGAAGCAGTTCTTC. As protein: CASSPPGSPKQFF. The whole variable domain, remainder taken from reference TRBV18 and TRBJ2-1, is NAGVMQNPRHLVRRRGQEARLRCSPMKGHSHVYWYRQLPEEGLKFMVYLQKENIIDESGMPKERFSAEFPKEGPSILRIQQVVRGDSAAYFCASSPPGSPKQFFGPGTRLTVL.

This chain joins TRBV2 and TRBJ2-5, with 7 bases matching TRBD1. Losses at the gene ends were 6 bases for V and 6 bases for J; bases not matched to a gene: 10. The germline V gene encodes CDR1 SNHLY and CDR2 FYNNEI. The CDR3 is made up of 14 amino acids. The CDR3 loop is CASSRDSPGKTQYF. Written as DNA, the CDR3 is TGTGCCAGCAGCCGGGACAGCCCAGGAAAGACCCAGTACTTC. The variable domain in full, with the rest retrieved from reference TRBV2 and TRBJ2-5, is EPEVTQTPSHQVTQMGQEVILRCVPISNHLYFYWYRQILGQKVEFLVSFYNNEISEKSEIFDDQFSVERPDGSNFTLKIRSTKLEDSAMYFCASSRDSPGKTQYFGPGTRLLVL.

The gene calls are TRBV7-9 and TRBJ1-5, with D uncertain. V lost 0 bases, J lost 3 bases, and 9 bases lay in between. Germline assignment: CDR1 SEHNR and CDR2 FQNEAQ (reference sequence). The CDR3 runs 15 residues. CDR3 DNA sequence: TGTGCCAGCAGCTTAGCATCGGGAAACAATCAGCCCCAGCATTTT. Translated: CASSLASGNNQPQHF.

This clone appeared once. V gene TRBV5-1 combines with J gene TRBJ2-7, with TRBD1 as a possible D gene (7 bases). This CDR3 is built from 15 residues. The germline CDR1 and CDR2 sequences are SGHRS and YFSETQ. Trimming took off 0 bases at V and 2 bases at J, with 12 bases between the two ends. CDR3 sequence: CASSLAGDSTYEQYF. The CDR3 DNA reads as TGCGCCAGCAGCTTGGCGGGGGACAGTACCTACGAGCAGTACTTC.

This chain uses TRBV19 with TRBJ2-1, with TRBD2 matching 9 bases. In germline, CDR1 is LNHDA, CDR2 SQIVND (reference sequence). The CDR3 is made up of 16 amino acids. Trimming took 6 bases from V and 2 from J; bases not matched to a gene: 8. The chain's CDR3 is CASRRESGGPYNEQFF. In DNA form, the CDR3 reads TGTGCCAGTAGAAGAGAAAGCGGGGGGCCCTACAATGAGCAGTTCTTC.

V and J are TRBV18 and TRBJ2-3; 12 bases align to TRBD2. V dropped 0 bases and J dropped 4; count of bases not matched to a gene: 5. CDR3 length: 17 amino acids. The V gene's germline CDR1 is KGHSH and CDR2 LQKENI. The CDR3 protein is CASSPPALAGGSDTQYF. The CDR3 DNA sequence: TGTGCCAGCTCACCACCTGCACTAGCGGGGGGATCAGATACGCAGTATTTT.

The chain combines TRBV5-4 with TRBJ2-3; a weak D match, TRBD1 (6 bases). This CDR3 has 17 residues. V lost 3 bases to trimming and J lost 0 bases, with 17 bases between them. Germline V gene sequence: CDR1 SGHNT, CDR2 YYREEE (reference sequence). CDR3 in DNA: TGTGCCAGCAGCTGGGGTGGTATGGGGGCAAGCACAGATACGCAGTATTTT. This gives the protein CASSWGGMGASTDTQYF.

This clone occurred a few times. The chain uses TRBV7-6 and TRBJ2-2; 10 bases are a match to TRBD2. There are 17 residues in the CDR3. V lost 5 bases to trimming and J lost 1 base; unmatched junction nucleotides: 7. Germline V gives CDR1 SGHVS, CDR2 FNYEAQ. CDR3 protein: CASSPRPSGGNTGELFF. Here the CDR3 DNA reads TGTGCCAGCAGCCCCCGGCCTAGCGGGGGGAACACCGGGGAGCTGTTTTTT.

This chain uses TRBV7-2 with TRBJ2-3, with a possible D match to TRBD2 (6 bases). The CDR3 covers 16 residues. Germline V gene lookup returns CDR1 SGHTA and CDR2 FQGNSA. The V gene lost 1 base and the J gene lost 6 bases, with 17 bases spanning the gap. CDR3 region: CASSLGARGSGDTQYF. DNA of the CDR3: TGTGCCAGCAGCTTAGGAGCTCGGGGAAGCGGGGATACGCAGTATTTT.

V usage is TRBV11-3 and J usage is TRBJ1-1; 12 bases match TRBD1. CDR3 size: 19 residues. The germline gives CDR1 SGHNT, CDR2 YENEEA. V lost 0 bases, J lost 3 bases, and 11 bases stayed unmatched. CDR3 bases: TGTGCCAGCAGCTTAGAGACCGGGACAGGGGGCCGCATGCACACTGAAGCTTTCTTT. The encoded protein is CASSLETGTGGRMHTEAFF.

This chain uses TRBV5-4 with TRBJ1-1, with TRBD1 matching over 7 bases. CDR3 length: 15 residues. Per germline, CDR1 SGHNT and CDR2 YYREEE (reference sequence). Trimming removed 4 bases from V and 2 bases from J; junction bases left unmatched: 8. The CDR3 DNA sequence: TGTGCCAGCAGCGCCAAGGGACAGCCAAACACTGAAGCTTTCTTT. As protein: CASSAKGQPNTEAFF.

The V call is TRBV6-4, the J call TRBJ1-1; the D is unclear. Germline V gene lookup returns CDR1 MRHNA and CDR2 SNTAGT. V shed 0 bases and J shed 5 bases, with 10 bases lying between them. The CDR3 consists of 14 residues. CDR3 bases: TGTGCCAGCAGTGACTCGAGTCGGGGAACTGAAGCTTTCTTT. This gives the protein CASSDSSRGTEAFF.

The chain links TRBV18 to TRBJ2-2, with D possibly matching TRBD1 (7 bases). Per germline, CDR1 KGHSH and CDR2 LQKENI. The CDR3 extends over 16 amino acids. Trimming shortened V by 0 bases and J by 7 bases, and 15 bases separated the two germline ends. As DNA, the CDR3 is TGTGCCAGCTCACCACCCGCAGGGGGAGGCGTCGGGGAGCTGTTTTTT. It codes for CASSPPAGGGVGELFF.

V usage is TRBV28 and J usage is TRBJ2-4; the match to TRBD1 covers 8 bases. This CDR3 has 15 residues. In germline, CDR1 is MDHEN, CDR2 SYDVKM. Germline trimming cut 1 base from V and 8 bases from J; bases unmatched to any gene: 7. The CDR3 reads CASSLLGQGRDIQYF. The CDR3 region has the DNA TGTGCCAGCAGTTTATTAGGACAGGGAAGGGACATTCAGTACTTC.

The chain combines TRBV11-2 with TRBJ2-7, with D possibly being TRBD1 (5 bases). The CDR3 consists of 13 residues. V was pared by 3 bases and J by 5 bases, with 11 bases between. Germline-derived CDR1 and CDR2 are SGHAT and FQNNGV. The CDR3 DNA sequence: TGTGCCAGCAGCTTCAGGGTTATCGACGAGCAGTACTTC. It specifies CASSFRVIDEQYF.

This clone was seen a handful of times. The genes are TRBV7-3 and TRBJ2-1, with 9 bases fitting TRBD2. Germline-derived CDR1 and CDR2 are SGHTA and FQGTGA. The CDR3 length is 16 residues. With 5 bases clipped from V and 6 bases from J, the junction kept 11 bases outside the gene matches. The CDR3 loop reads CASSRDMAGGLNEQFF. The CDR3 bases are TGTGCCAGCAGCCGGGACATGGCGGGGGGGCTCAATGAGCAGTTCTTC. The full variable domain, rest sourced from reference TRBV7-3 and TRBJ2-1, is GAGVSQTPSNKVTEKGKYVELRCDPISGHTALYWYRQSLGQGPEFLIYFQGTGAADDSGLPNDRFFAVRPEGSVSTLKIQRTERGDSAVYLCASSRDMAGGLNEQFFGPGTRLTVL.